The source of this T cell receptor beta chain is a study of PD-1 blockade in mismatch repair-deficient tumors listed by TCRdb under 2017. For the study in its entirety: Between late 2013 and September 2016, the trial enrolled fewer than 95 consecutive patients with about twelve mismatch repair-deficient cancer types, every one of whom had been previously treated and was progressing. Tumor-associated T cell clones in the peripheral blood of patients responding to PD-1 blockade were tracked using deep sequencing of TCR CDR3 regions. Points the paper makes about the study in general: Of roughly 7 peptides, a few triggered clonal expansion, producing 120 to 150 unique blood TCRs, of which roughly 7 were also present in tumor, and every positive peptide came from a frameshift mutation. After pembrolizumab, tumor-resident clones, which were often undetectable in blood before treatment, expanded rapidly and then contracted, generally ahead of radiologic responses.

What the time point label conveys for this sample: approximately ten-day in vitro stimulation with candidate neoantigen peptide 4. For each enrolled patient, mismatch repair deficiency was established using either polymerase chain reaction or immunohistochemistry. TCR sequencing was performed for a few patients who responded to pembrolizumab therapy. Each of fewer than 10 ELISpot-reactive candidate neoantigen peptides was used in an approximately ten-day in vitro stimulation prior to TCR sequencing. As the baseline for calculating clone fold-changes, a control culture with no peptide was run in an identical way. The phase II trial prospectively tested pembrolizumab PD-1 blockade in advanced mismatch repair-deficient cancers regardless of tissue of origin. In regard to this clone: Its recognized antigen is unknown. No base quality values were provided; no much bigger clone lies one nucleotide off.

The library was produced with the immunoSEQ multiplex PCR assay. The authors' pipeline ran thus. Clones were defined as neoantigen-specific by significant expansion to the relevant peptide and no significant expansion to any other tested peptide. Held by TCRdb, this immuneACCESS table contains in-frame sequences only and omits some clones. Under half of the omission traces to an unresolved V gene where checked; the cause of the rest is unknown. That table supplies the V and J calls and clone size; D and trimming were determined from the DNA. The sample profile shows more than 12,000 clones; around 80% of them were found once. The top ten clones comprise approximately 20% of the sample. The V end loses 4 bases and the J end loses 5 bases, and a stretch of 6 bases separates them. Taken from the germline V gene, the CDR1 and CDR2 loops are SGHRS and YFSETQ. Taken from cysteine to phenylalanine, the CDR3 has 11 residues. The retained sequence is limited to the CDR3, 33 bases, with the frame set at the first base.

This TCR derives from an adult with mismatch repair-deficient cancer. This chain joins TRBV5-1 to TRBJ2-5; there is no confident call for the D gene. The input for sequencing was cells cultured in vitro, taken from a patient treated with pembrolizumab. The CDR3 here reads CASSTGETQYF. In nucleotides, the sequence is TGCGCCAGCAGCACCGGGGAGACCCAGTACTTC.